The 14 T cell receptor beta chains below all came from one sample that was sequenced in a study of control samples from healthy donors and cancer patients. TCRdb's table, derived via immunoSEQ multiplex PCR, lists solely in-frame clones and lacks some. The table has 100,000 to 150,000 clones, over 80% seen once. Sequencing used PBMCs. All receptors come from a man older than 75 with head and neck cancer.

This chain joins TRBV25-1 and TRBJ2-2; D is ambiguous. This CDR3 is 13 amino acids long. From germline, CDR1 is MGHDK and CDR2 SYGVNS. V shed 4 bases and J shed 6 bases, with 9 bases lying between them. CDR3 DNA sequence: TGTGCCAGCAGTGCCCGACCAGCCGGGGAGCTGTTTTTT. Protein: CASSARPAGELFF.

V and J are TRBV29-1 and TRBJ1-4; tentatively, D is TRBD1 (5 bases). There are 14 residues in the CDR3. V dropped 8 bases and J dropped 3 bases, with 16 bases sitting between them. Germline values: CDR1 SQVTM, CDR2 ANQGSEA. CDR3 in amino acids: CSYGEGRANEKLFF. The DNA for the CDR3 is TGCAGCTACGGAGAGGGCAGGGCTAATGAAAAACTGTTTTTT.

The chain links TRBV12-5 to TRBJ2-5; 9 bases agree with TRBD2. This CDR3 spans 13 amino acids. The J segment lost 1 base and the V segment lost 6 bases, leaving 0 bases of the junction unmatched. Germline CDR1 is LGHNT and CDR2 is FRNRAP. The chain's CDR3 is CASGAGGQETQYF. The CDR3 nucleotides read TGTGCTAGTGGAGCGGGGGGCCAAGAGACCCAGTACTTC.

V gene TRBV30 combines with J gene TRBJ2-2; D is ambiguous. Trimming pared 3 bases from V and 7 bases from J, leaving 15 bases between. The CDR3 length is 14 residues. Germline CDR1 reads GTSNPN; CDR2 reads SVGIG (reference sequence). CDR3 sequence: CAWRRLPGFGELFF. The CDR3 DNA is TGTGCCTGGAGAAGGCTTCCGGGTTTCGGGGAGCTGTTTTTT.

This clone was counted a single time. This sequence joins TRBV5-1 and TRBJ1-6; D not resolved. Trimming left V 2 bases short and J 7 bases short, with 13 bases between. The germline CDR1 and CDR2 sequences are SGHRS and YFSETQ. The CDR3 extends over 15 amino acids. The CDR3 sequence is CASSLSNSLNSPLHF. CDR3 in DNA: TGCGCCAGCAGCTTATCTAACAGTTTAAATTCACCCCTCCACTTT.

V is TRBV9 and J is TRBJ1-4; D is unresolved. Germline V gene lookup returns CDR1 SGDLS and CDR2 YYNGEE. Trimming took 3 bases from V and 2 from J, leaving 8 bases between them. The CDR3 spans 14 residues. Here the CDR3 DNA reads TGTGCCAGCAGCGCGGGGAGGACTAATGAAAAACTGTTTTTT. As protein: CASSAGRTNEKLFF.

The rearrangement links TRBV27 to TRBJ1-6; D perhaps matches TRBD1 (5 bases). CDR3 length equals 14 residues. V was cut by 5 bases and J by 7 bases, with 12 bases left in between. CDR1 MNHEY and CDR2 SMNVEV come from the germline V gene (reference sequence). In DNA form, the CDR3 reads TGTGCCAGCAGTCGGCAGGGACGGAATTCACCCCTCCACTTT. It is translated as CASSRQGRNSPLHF.

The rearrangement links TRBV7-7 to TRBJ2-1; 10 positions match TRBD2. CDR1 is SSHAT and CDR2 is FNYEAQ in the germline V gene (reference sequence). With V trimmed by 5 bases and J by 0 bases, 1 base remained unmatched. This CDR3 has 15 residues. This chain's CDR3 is CASSTSGVSYNEQFF. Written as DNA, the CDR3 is TGTGCCAGCAGCACTAGCGGGGTCTCCTACAATGAGCAGTTCTTC.

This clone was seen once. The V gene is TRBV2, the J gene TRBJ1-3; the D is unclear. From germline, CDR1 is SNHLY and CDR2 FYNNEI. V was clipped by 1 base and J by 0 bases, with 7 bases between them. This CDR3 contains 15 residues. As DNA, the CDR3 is TGTGCCAGCAGTGAAGGCATAGGCTCTGGAAACACCATATATTTT. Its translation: CASSEGIGSGNTIYF.

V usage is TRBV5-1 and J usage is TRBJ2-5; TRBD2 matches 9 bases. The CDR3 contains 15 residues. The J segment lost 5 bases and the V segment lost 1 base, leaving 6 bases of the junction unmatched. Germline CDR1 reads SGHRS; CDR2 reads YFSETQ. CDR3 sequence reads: CASSLSLAGMETQYF. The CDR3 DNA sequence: TGCGCCAGCAGCTTGAGTCTAGCGGGGATGGAGACCCAGTACTTC.

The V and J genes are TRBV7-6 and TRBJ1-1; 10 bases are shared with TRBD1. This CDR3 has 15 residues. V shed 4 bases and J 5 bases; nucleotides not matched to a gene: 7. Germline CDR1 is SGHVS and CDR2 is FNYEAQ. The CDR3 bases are TGTGCCAGCAGCTCCGGGACAGGGGTGAGAACTGAAGCTTTCTTT. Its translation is CASSSGTGVRTEAFF.

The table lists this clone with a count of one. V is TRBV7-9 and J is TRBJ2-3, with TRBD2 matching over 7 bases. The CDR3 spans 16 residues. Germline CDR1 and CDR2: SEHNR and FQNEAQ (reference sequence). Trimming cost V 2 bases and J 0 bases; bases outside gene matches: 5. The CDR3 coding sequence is TGTGCCAGCAGCTTATTCGGGGGGTCTAGCACAGATACGCAGTATTTT. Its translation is CASSLFGGSSTDTQYF.

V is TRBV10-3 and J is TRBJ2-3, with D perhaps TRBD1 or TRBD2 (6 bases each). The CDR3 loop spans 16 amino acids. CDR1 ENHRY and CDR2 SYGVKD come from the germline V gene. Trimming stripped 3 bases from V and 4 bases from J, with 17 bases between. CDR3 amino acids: CAISETKGGLADTQYF. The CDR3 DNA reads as TGTGCCATCAGTGAAACAAAGGGGGGTTTGGCAGATACGCAGTATTTT.

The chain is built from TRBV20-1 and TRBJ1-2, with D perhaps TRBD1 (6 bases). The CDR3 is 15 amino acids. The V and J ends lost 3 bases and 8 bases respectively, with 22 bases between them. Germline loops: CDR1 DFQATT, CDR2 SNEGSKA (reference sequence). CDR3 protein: CSASPGGLGALGYTF. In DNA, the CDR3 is TGCAGTGCTAGTCCGGGGGGCCTAGGGGCCCTAGGCTACACCTTC.